This TCR beta chain is drawn from a study of CD4+ T cells in melanoma. Overall study findings and caveats: Reportedly, melanoma neoantigen-specific CD4+ T cells showed varied differentiation states. A reported correlation linked neoantigen-specific CD4+ T cells to CD8+, macrophage and B cell function.

Of note for this clone: Its specificity is unknown.

TCRdb keeps only in-frame clones here, not all; method: immunoSEQ multiplex PCR. Among around 100,000 clones, around 93% were seen once, and the ten largest hold approximately 3.5%. CDR1 is SGHTA and CDR2 is FQGTGA in the germline V gene. V lost 4 bases, J lost 7 bases, and 14 bases lay in between. The CDR3 runs to 14 residues. The sequencing input was peripheral blood. This chain uses TRBV7-3 with TRBJ2-1, with TRBD1 as a possible D gene (6 bases). The TCR originated in a human donor with melanoma. The CDR3, as DNA: TGTGCCAGCAGCTCTTATACCGACAGGAATGAGCAGTTCTTC. Translation: CASSSYTDRNEQFF. Full variable domain (rest looked up from reference TRBV7-3 and TRBJ2-1): GAGVSQTPSNKVTEKGKYVELRCDPISGHTALYWYRQSLGQGPEFLIYFQGTGAADDSGLPNDRFFAVRPEGSVSTLKIQRTERGDSAVYLCASSSYTDRNEQFFGPGTRLTVL.